A single sample is the source of the 29 T cell receptor beta chains below, sequenced in a study of Ad26.COV2.S vaccination and SARS-CoV-2 variants. Treatment given: around 19 received Ad26.COV2.S at low or high dose, single or two shots; roughly five received placebo; per-sample allocation not given. Sampling took place 63 days after the first vaccine or placebo injection. The repertoire was sequenced with immunoSEQ multiplex PCR; TCRdb's copy has only in-frame clones and lacks some. Of approximately 500,000 clones listed, roughly 85% were seen once; the top ten hold over 10%. This specimen consisted of peripheral blood, obtained in a trial of Ad26.COV2.S vaccine versus placebo. Receptors were obtained from a person between 18 and 60 years old who received the Ad26.COV2.S COVID-19 vaccine or a placebo.

J is TRBJ1-6 and V is TRBV19; possible D gene TRBD1, 5 bases. CDR1 is LNHDA, CDR2 SQIVND, per germline (reference sequence). The CDR3 is made up of 17 amino acids. Trimming left V 3 bases short and J 6 bases short, with 18 bases between. The CDR3 nucleotides are TGTGCCAGTAGTATTGGCCGGGACCTCACCAGTAATTCACCCCTCCACTTT. Its protein is CASSIGRDLTSNSPLHF.

The chain has TRBV7-2 and TRBJ2-3; 7 nucleotides align to TRBD2. The junction had 12 bases not matched to a gene; V was cut back by 6 bases and J by 0 bases. CDR1 and CDR2 (germline): SGHTA, FQGNSA. The CDR3 is 17 amino acids. The chain's CDR3 is CASRPGLAAQSTDTQYF. CDR3 sequence (DNA): TGTGCCAGCAGGCCAGGCCTAGCGGCCCAGAGCACAGATACGCAGTATTTT.

The chain is built from TRBV5-1 and TRBJ2-7; unclear D gene. The CDR3 runs 13 residues. V was pared by 1 base and J by 3 bases, with 8 bases between. CDR1 is SGHRS, CDR2 YFSETQ, per germline. The DNA of the CDR3 is TGCGCCAGCAGCTTGCAGGAGCTCTACGAGCAGTACTTC. This translates into CASSLQELYEQYF.

This chain links TRBV30 with TRBJ1-3, with D possibly matching TRBD1 (6 bases). The germline CDR1 and CDR2 sequences are GTSNPN and SVGIG (reference sequence). The CDR3 has 16 amino acids. V was pared by 0 bases and J by 6 bases, with 18 bases between. CDR3 coding DNA: TGTGCCTGGAGTGTAGGTGTGCGGGGGCTCTCAAACACCATATATTTT. It yields the protein CAWSVGVRGLSNTIYF.

This rearrangement joins TRBV20-1 to TRBJ2-3; the D is unclear. The CDR3 has 13 amino acids. The V and J ends lost 4 bases and 3 bases respectively, with 11 bases between them. Germline V gene sequence: CDR1 DFQATT, CDR2 SNEGSKA (reference sequence). As DNA, the CDR3 is TGCAGTGCTATTGATTTAGGGACAGATACGCAGTATTTT. This translates into CSAIDLGTDTQYF.

This clone was recorded once. The chain combines TRBV15 with TRBJ1-2; D gene ambiguous. Trimming removed 4 bases from V and 4 bases from J, with 10 bases in between. This CDR3 is 13 amino acids long. Looked up from germline, CDR1 is LNHNV and CDR2 is YYDKDF (reference sequence). The CDR3 nucleotides read TGTGCCACCAGCACCGACGACCGCTATGGCTACACCTTC. It yields the protein CATSTDDRYGYTF.

The chain employs TRBV7-8 and TRBJ2-5; D remains ambiguous. V dropped 5 bases and J dropped 5 bases, with 9 bases sitting between them. The CDR3 loop spans 12 amino acids. Germline V gene lookup returns CDR1 SGHVS and CDR2 FQNEAQ. The DNA for the CDR3 is TGTGCCAGCAGCGGCCCGAGGGAGACCCAGTACTTC. Translation: CASSGPRETQYF.

The V gene is TRBV28, the J gene TRBJ1-2, with 9 bases identical to TRBD1. Germline loops: CDR1 MDHEN, CDR2 SYDVKM. Unmatched junction bases numbered 7, after V lost 10 bases and J lost 4 bases. The CDR3 runs to 13 residues. The CDR3 spells CATGDRDPYGYTF. CDR3 in DNA: TGTGCCACCGGGGACAGGGATCCCTATGGCTACACCTTC.

V is TRBV15 and J is TRBJ2-7, with 16 positions matching TRBD2. The V segment lost 2 bases and the J segment 6 bases; nucleotides outside the gene matches: 10. The CDR3 spans 18 residues. Germline values: CDR1 LNHNV, CDR2 YYDKDF (reference sequence). CDR3 protein: CATSRNLGLAGGPGEQYF. The CDR3 DNA follows: TGTGCCACCAGCAGAAACTTGGGACTAGCGGGAGGGCCGGGCGAGCAGTACTTC.

This sequence joins TRBV5-4 and TRBJ2-5; D may be TRBD1 or TRBD2 (6 bases each). This CDR3 spans 15 amino acids. CDR1 and CDR2 from the germline V gene are SGHNT and YYREEE (reference sequence). Trimming left V 6 bases short and J 5 bases short, with 20 bases between. The chain's CDR3 is CASTAIAGGEETQYF. The DNA of the CDR3 is TGTGCCAGCACCGCAATCGCCGGGGGCGAGGAGACCCAGTACTTC.

The rearrangement uses TRBV28 and TRBJ2-2, with D maybe TRBD2 (6 bases). The CDR3 contains 13 residues. Trimming shortened V by 6 bases and J by 9 bases, and 14 bases separated the two germline ends. Germline CDR1 MDHEN, CDR2 SYDVKM. CDR3 in DNA: TGTGCCAGCAGCGATGGGGCGGGGAGGGAGCTGTTTTTT. Translated: CASSDGAGRELFF. The full variable domain, its missing parts supplied by reference TRBV28 and TRBJ2-2, is DVKVTQSSRYLVKRTGEKVFLECVQDMDHENMFWYRQDPGLGLRLIYFSYDVKMKEKGDIPEGYSVSREKKERFSLILESASTNQTSMYLCASSDGAGRELFFGEGSRLTVL.

This clone has just a few counts. This rearrangement joins TRBV5-1 to TRBJ2-7; D is undetermined. This CDR3 is built from 16 residues. The V end lost 0 bases, the J end lost 0 bases, and 13 bases lay between the germline ends. Germline V gene data show CDR1 as SGHRS and CDR2 as YFSETQ. The CDR3 DNA reads as TGCGCCAGCAGCTTGGGGGCAGCCCAGAGCTCCTACGAGCAGTACTTC. Its protein product is CASSLGAAQSSYEQYF.

The chain combines TRBV14 with TRBJ2-3, with a weak D call TRBD1 (6 bases). Germline loops: CDR1 SGHDN, CDR2 FVKESK. This CDR3 contains 15 residues. V lost 4 bases, J lost 6 bases, and 17 bases lay in between. CDR3 in amino acids: CASSPRDTGRDTQYF. CDR3 sequence (DNA): TGTGCCAGCAGCCCCCGGGACACCGGACGGGATACGCAGTATTTT.

This chain uses TRBV5-1 with TRBJ2-2; D unclear. Germline V gene sequence: CDR1 SGHRS, CDR2 YFSETQ. Trimming left V 1 base short and J 0 bases short, with 10 bases between. The CDR3 has 16 residues. This chain's CDR3 is CASSLTLQANTGELFF. The CDR3 coding sequence is TGCGCCAGCAGCTTGACCCTCCAGGCGAACACCGGGGAGCTGTTTTTT.

The rearrangement uses TRBV19 and TRBJ1-5; D might be TRBD1 (6 bases). V lost 7 bases, J lost 0 bases, and 19 bases lay in between. Germline CDR1 is LNHDA and CDR2 is SQIVND (reference sequence). CDR3 length: 17 residues. The CDR3 spells CASITGHSPYSNQPQHF. Written as DNA, the CDR3 is TGTGCCAGTATTACGGGACATTCCCCATATAGCAATCAGCCCCAGCATTTT.

CDR3 DNA: TGTGCCAGCAGCAGGGACACCTACACCGGGGAGCTGTTTTTT. It is translated as CASSRDTYTGELFF. The V and J genes are TRBV6-5 and TRBJ2-2; possible D gene TRBD1, 6 bases. V was clipped by 6 bases and J by 3 bases, with 11 bases between them. Looked up from germline, CDR1 is MNHEY and CDR2 is SVGAGI. The CDR3 spans 14 residues.

This sequence joins TRBV9 and TRBJ2-5, with 8 bases aligning to TRBD2. Trimming at V came to 4 bases and at J to 1 base, leaving 6 bases not matched to a gene. Germline CDR1 and CDR2: SGDLS and YYNGEE. The CDR3 contains 15 residues. CDR3 loop: CASSIGTRPQETQYF. The CDR3 bases are TGTGCCAGCAGCATCGGGACTAGACCCCAAGAGACCCAGTACTTC.

The chain combines TRBV7-9 with TRBJ2-5; 7 bases line up with TRBD2. Germline V gives CDR1 SEHNR, CDR2 FQNEAQ (reference sequence). V shed 0 bases and J 8 bases; nucleotides not matched to a gene: 9. CDR3 length: 15 residues. CDR3 DNA sequence: TGTGCCAGCAGCTTAGCGTCGTCTAGCGGACTAACCCAGTACTTC. Protein product: CASSLASSSGLTQYF.

The chain combines TRBV6-2 or TRBV6-3 with TRBJ2-7; tentatively, D is TRBD1 (6 bases). The CDR3 length is 16 residues. The V gene's germline CDR1 is MNHEY and CDR2 SVGEGT. V shed 6 bases and J shed 5 bases, with 23 bases lying between them. The CDR3 bases are TGTGCCAGCAGCGCGCAGGGGCGATCCGCTTCGCACGAGCAGTACTTC. It is translated as CASSAQGRSASHEQYF.

The chain joins TRBV28 to TRBJ1-2, with D tentatively TRBD1 (6 bases). V lost 8 bases and J lost 4, with 11 bases in between. The CDR3 consists of 12 residues. Germline V gene sequence: CDR1 MDHEN, CDR2 SYDVKM. CDR3 DNA: TGTGCCAGCCATTGGGGGGCCTATGGCTACACCTTC. As protein: CASHWGAYGYTF.

The rearrangement uses TRBV30 and TRBJ2-1; D might be TRBD1 or TRBD2, each matching 5 bases. Trimming pared 4 bases from V and 12 bases from J, leaving 22 bases between. Germline CDR1 and CDR2: GTSNPN and SVGIG (reference sequence). This CDR3 is 14 amino acids long. CDR3 nucleotide sequence: TGTGCCTGGATCGGAGCGGAGATGTTGGGGGTGCAGTTCTTC. Translating it yields CAWIGAEMLGVQFF.

The chain combines TRBV12-3 or TRBV12-4 with TRBJ1-1; D remains ambiguous. This CDR3 is 13 amino acids long. The V and J ends lost 3 bases and 0 bases respectively, with 5 bases between them. The CDR3 nucleotides read TGTGCCAGCAGTTTTTCTATGAACACTGAAGCTTTCTTT. Translated: CASSFSMNTEAFF.

V usage is TRBV28 and J usage is TRBJ1-5; D may be TRBD1 (5 bases). Per the germline V gene, CDR1 is MDHEN and CDR2 is SYDVKM. The CDR3 contains 17 residues. V shed 2 bases and J shed 4 bases, with 18 bases lying between them. Written as DNA, the CDR3 is TGTGCCAGCAGTTTACGCGGCCAGACAGTACCAAATCAGCCCCAGCATTTT. This translates into CASSLRGQTVPNQPQHF. Full variable domain (remainder filled in from reference TRBV28 and TRBJ1-5): DVKVTQSSRYLVKRTGEKVFLECVQDMDHENMFWYRQDPGLGLRLIYFSYDVKMKEKGDIPEGYSVSREKKERFSLILESASTNQTSMYLCASSLRGQTVPNQPQHFGDGTRLSIL.

This chain connects TRBV19 to TRBJ2-2, with D possibly being TRBD1 (5 bases). The germline V gene encodes CDR1 LNHDA and CDR2 SQIVND (reference sequence). V was cut by 1 base and J by 6 bases, with 9 bases left in between. This CDR3 comprises 14 residues. The DNA of the CDR3 is TGTGCCAGTAGTATAGTCGGCAGGGCCGGGGAGCTGTTTTTT. Translation gives CASSIVGRAGELFF.

V gene TRBV6-5 combines with J gene TRBJ1-1, with D possibly matching TRBD1 (6 bases). CDR3 length: 15 amino acids. From germline, CDR1 is MNHEY and CDR2 SVGAGI. V shed 2 bases and J shed 2 bases, with 12 bases lying between them. In nucleotides, the CDR3 is TGTGCCAGCAGTTACGTGCGGACAGCTAACACTGAAGCTTTCTTT. Translating gives CASSYVRTANTEAFF.

The table lists this clone with a few counts. The CDR3 spells CASSIRYKTNQPQHF. The CDR3 DNA sequence: TGTGCCAGTAGTATAAGATACAAAACCAATCAGCCCCAGCATTTT. The chain carries TRBV19 and TRBJ1-5; no reliable D call. The CDR3 sequence is 15 residues long. V gave up 2 bases and J gave up 3 bases, with 11 bases separating them. Germline V CDR1 and CDR2: LNHDA, SQIVND (reference sequence).

This CDR3 is CASSFPVTDTQYF. In nucleotides, the CDR3 is TGTGCCAGCAGTTTTCCAGTCACAGATACGCAGTATTTT. The rearrangement joins TRBV28 to TRBJ2-3; D is unclear. With 3 bases removed from V and 2 bases from J, the gap between germline ends came to 6 bases. This CDR3 is 13 amino acids long. Germline CDR1 MDHEN, CDR2 SYDVKM.

CDR3 loop: CASSQDVGGGYEQYF. The CDR3, as DNA: TGTGCCAGCAGCCAAGACGTTGGGGGCGGGTACGAGCAGTACTTC. The J gene is TRBJ2-7, the V gene TRBV14, with a tentative D call TRBD1 (6 bases). CDR3 size: 15 residues. CDR1 and CDR2 from the germline V gene are SGHDN and FVKESK. Trimming removed 0 bases from V and 4 bases from J, with 13 bases in between.

The V gene is TRBV30, the J gene TRBJ2-7; D not certain. The V and J ends lost 4 bases and 6 bases respectively, with 16 bases between them. Germline V gene lookup returns CDR1 GTSNPN and CDR2 SVGIG (reference sequence). The CDR3 runs to 13 residues. DNA of the CDR3: TGTGCCTGGAACAGAGGACCCGCCCCCGAGCAGTACTTC. It yields the protein CAWNRGPAPEQYF. The full variable domain, its missing parts supplied by reference TRBV30 and TRBJ2-7, is SQTIHQWPATLVQPVGSPLSLECTVEGTSNPNLYWYRQAAGRGLQLLFYSVGIGQISSEVPQNLSASRPQDRQFILSSKKLLLSDSGFYLCAWNRGPAPEQYFGPGTRLTVT.